This TCR beta chain appears in the sequencing data of a study of blood T cell repertoires in COVID-19. This clone showed up many times. The CDR3 loop spans 10 amino acids. The germline V gene encodes CDR1 DFQATT and CDR2 SNEGSKA (reference sequence). The ends were cut back, 1 base at V and 6 bases at J, with 3 bases in the middle. TCRdb's table, derived via immunoSEQ multiplex PCR, lists solely in-frame clones and lacks some. Seen here are 220,000 or so clones, about 80% observed once, and the top ten hold around 2%. Source material: peripheral blood. This sequence was found in a woman aged 80 or over with acute or convalescent COVID-19. The chain couples TRBV20-1 to TRBJ1-1, with D hard to call. The CDR3 DNA reads as TGCAGTGCTAGAGTAGCTGAAGCTTTCTTT. Its protein product is CSARVAEAFF.